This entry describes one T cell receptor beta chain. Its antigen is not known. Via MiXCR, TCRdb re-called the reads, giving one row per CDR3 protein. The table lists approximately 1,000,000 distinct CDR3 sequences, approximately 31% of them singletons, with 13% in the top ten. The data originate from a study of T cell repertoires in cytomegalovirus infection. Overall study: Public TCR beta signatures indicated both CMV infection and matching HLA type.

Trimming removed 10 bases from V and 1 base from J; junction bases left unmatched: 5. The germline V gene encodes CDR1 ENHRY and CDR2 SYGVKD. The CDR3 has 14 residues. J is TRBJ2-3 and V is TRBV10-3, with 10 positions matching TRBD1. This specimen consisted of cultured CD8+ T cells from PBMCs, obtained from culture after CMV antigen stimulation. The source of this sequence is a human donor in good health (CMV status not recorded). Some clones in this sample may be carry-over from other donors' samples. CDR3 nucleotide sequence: TGTGCCAGCGCGACAGGGGGCGGCACAGATACGCAGTATTTT. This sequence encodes CASATGGGTDTQYF.